The 14 T cell receptor beta chains presented below share a single source sample, sequenced in a study of T cell responses to AZD1222 COVID-19 vaccine. Sequenced by immunoSEQ multiplex PCR; TCRdb stores in-frame clones only, minus some. The sample records about 170,000 clones, 80% to 95% being singletons. Material: peripheral blood, obtained on day 0 of AZD1222 vaccination. These receptors were taken from an adult in good health.

The genes are TRBV27 and TRBJ2-7; D is ambiguous. Germline V CDR1 and CDR2: MNHEY, SMNVEV (reference sequence). The CDR3 has 16 amino acids. The ends were cut back, 7 bases at V and 3 bases at J, with 22 bases in the middle. CDR3: CASTETIGRTVYEQYF. The CDR3 DNA is TGTGCCAGCACTGAGACAATAGGACGAACCGTCTACGAGCAGTACTTC.

The V gene is TRBV3-1 (or the pseudogene TRBV3-2), the J gene TRBJ1-3; weak D call: TRBD1 (5 bases). CDR1 is LGHDT and CDR2 is YNNKEL in the germline V gene (reference sequence). This CDR3 spans 15 amino acids. The V end was cut by 8 bases, the J end by 0 bases, with 14 bases between. The CDR3 here is CASSRDSNSGNTIYF. Here the CDR3 DNA reads TGTGCCAGCTCACGGGACTCTAACTCTGGAAACACCATATATTTT.

V is TRBV27 and J is TRBJ2-3, with 11 bases aligning to TRBD1. CDR1 MNHEY and CDR2 SMNVEV come from the germline V gene (reference sequence). V shed 6 bases, J shed 6 bases, and the junction held 8 bases outside the gene matches. This CDR3 is 15 amino acids long. CDR3 DNA sequence: TGTGCCAGCAGACTCTGGACAGGGGGCCTCGATACGCAGTATTTT. Encoded protein: CASRLWTGGLDTQYF.

V is TRBV9 and J is TRBJ2-2; D uncertain. Trimming removed 0 bases from V and 7 bases from J, with 13 bases in between. CDR1 and CDR2 from the germline V gene are SGDLS and YYNGEE. CDR3 size: 15 residues. The CDR3 bases are TGTGCCAGCAGCGTAGCTACGGCTTCCAACGGGGAGCTGTTTTTT. It encodes CASSVATASNGELFF.

This clone came up once. The V call is TRBV5-4, the J call TRBJ2-5, with D perhaps matching TRBD1 (5 bases). CDR3 length: 13 amino acids. V gave up 1 base and J gave up 5 bases, with 9 bases separating them. Germline assignment: CDR1 SGHNT and CDR2 YYREEE (reference sequence). The CDR3 DNA reads TGTGCCAGCAGCTTGCAGGGTGGGGAGACCCAGTACTTC. It is translated as CASSLQGGETQYF.

V usage is TRBV3-1 (or the pseudogene TRBV3-2) and J usage is TRBJ2-1; TRBD2 matches at 9 bases. This CDR3 contains 18 residues. Germline trimming cut 0 bases from V and 1 base from J; bases unmatched to any gene: 7. Germline V lookup: CDR1 LGHDT, CDR2 YNNKEL (reference sequence). In DNA form, the CDR3 reads TGTGCCAGCAGCCAAGACCGGAGCGGGGGGAGGTCCTACAATGAGCAGTTCTTC. It translates to CASSQDRSGGRSYNEQFF.

The chain is built from TRBV5-4 and TRBJ1-1; D perhaps matches TRBD1 (5 bases). This CDR3 comprises 15 residues. The germline V gene has CDR1 SGHNT and CDR2 YYREEE (reference sequence). Trimming shortened V by 3 bases and J by 0 bases, and 12 bases separated the two germline ends. CDR3 residues: CASSSVGGLNTEAFF. In DNA form, the CDR3 reads TGTGCCAGCAGCTCCGTGGGGGGGTTGAACACTGAAGCTTTCTTT. The full variable domain, rest sourced from reference TRBV5-4 and TRBJ1-1, is ETGVTQSPTHLIKTRGQQVTLRCSSQSGHNTVSWYQQALGQGPQFIFQYYREEENGRGNFPPRFSGLQFPNYSSELNVNALELDDSALYLCASSSVGGLNTEAFFGQGTRLTVV.

This chain joins TRBV3-1 (or the pseudogene TRBV3-2) and TRBJ1-5; D is unclear. In germline, CDR1 is LGHDT, CDR2 YNNKEL (reference sequence). Between the trimmed V and J ends, which lost 0 bases and 3 bases, there was a span of 6 bases. This CDR3 has 14 residues. CDR3 sequence (DNA): TGTGCCAGCAGCCAAGACAGGATCAATCAGCCCCAGCATTTT. Protein product: CASSQDRINQPQHF.

The V call is TRBV9, the J call TRBJ1-1; D is ambiguous. V was cut by 4 bases and J by 8 bases, with 6 bases left in between. Germline CDR1 SGDLS, CDR2 YYNGEE. The CDR3 covers 10 residues. The chain's CDR3 is CASSPGEAFF. The CDR3 nucleotides are TGTGCCAGCAGCCCGGGAGAAGCTTTCTTT. Combining the CDR3 with reference TRBV9 and TRBJ1-1 gives the whole variable domain DSGVTQTPKHLITATGQRVTLRCSPRSGDLSVYWYQQSLDQGLQFLIQYYNGEERAKGNILERFSAQQFPDLHSELNLSSLELGDSALYFCASSPGEAFFGQGTRLTVV.

The chain joins TRBV5-1 to TRBJ2-7; 13 bases fit TRBD2. CDR1 and CDR2 (germline): SGHRS, YFSETQ. Losses at the gene ends were 0 bases for V and 1 base for J; bases not matched to a gene: 1. The CDR3 contains 16 residues. The CDR3: CASSLATSGRSYEQYF. The CDR3 nucleotides are TGCGCCAGCAGCTTGGCGACTAGCGGGAGGTCCTACGAGCAGTACTTC.

The CDR3 DNA follows: TGTGCCAGCAGCCGAAGGGGGGCTAGCGGGAGAGGTGAGCAGTACTTC. This encodes CASSRRGASGRGEQYF. The chain is built from TRBV14 and TRBJ2-7, with 10 bases aligning to TRBD2. The CDR3 loop spans 16 amino acids. The germline V gene encodes CDR1 SGHDN and CDR2 FVKESK. With V trimmed by 4 bases and J by 7 bases, 13 bases remained unmatched. The entire variable domain, with the rest obtained from reference TRBV14 and TRBJ2-7, is as follows: EAGVTQFPSHSVIEKGQTVTLRCDPISGHDNLYWYRRVMGKEIKFLLHFVKESKQDESGMPNNRFLAERTGGTYSTLKVQPAELEDSGVYFCASSRRGASGRGEQYFGPGTRLTVT.

This clone was observed a few times. The V call is TRBV27, the J call TRBJ2-7, with D possibly being TRBD2 (6 bases). V dropped 6 bases and J dropped 2 bases, with 23 bases sitting between them. The length of the CDR3 is 17 residues. Germline V CDR1 and CDR2: MNHEY, SMNVEV (reference sequence). CDR3 region: CASSPGLNLPRTYEQYF. The CDR3 nucleotides read TGTGCCAGCAGCCCGGGACTGAACCTACCCCGCACCTACGAGCAGTACTTC.

The genes are TRBV5-5 and TRBJ2-5, with 8 bases that match TRBD2. Germline values: CDR1 SGHKS, CDR2 YYEKEE (reference sequence). J was trimmed by 5 bases and V by 0 bases; bases with no gene match: 6. This CDR3 has 15 amino acids. In nucleotides, the CDR3 is TGTGCCAGCAGCTTGGTGACGGGAGGGAAGGAGACCCAGTACTTC. This codes for CASSLVTGGKETQYF.

This chain connects TRBV6-2 or TRBV6-3 to TRBJ1-2, with 7 nucleotides matching TRBD1. After removal of 7 bases from V and 4 bases from J, the junction contained 12 bases not matched to a gene. The CDR3 spans 15 residues. Per germline, CDR1 MNHEY and CDR2 SVGEGT. The DNA of the CDR3 is TGTGCCAGCAACCCCCGGGACAGCTTTTCCTATGGCTACACCTTC. As protein: CASNPRDSFSYGYTF.